The clone carrying this T cell receptor beta chain was found once. This record belongs to a study of Ad26.COV2.S vaccination and SARS-CoV-2 variants. Treatment defined: some 20 received Ad26.COV2.S at low or high dose, single or two shots; 5 received placebo; per-sample allocation not given. Specimens were obtained on day 63 following the first vaccine or placebo injection. CDR3 length: 14 residues. Trimming stripped 7 bases from V and 0 bases from J, with 11 bases between. Germline CDR1 and CDR2: MNHNY and SVGAGI (reference sequence). The data were produced by immunoSEQ multiplex PCR, yet TCRdb's version contains in-frame clones alone and is incomplete. This table holds hundreds of thousands of clones, around 92% found once.

The starting material was peripheral blood, obtained in a trial of Ad26.COV2.S vaccine versus placebo. The receptor comes from a person between 18 and 60 years old who received the Ad26.COV2.S COVID-19 vaccine or a placebo. The rearrangement joins TRBV6-6 to TRBJ2-3; the D is unclear. The DNA of the CDR3 is TGTGCCAGCACCCTTATCGAGAGCACAGATACGCAGTATTTT. Translation gives CASTLIESTDTQYF.